One and the same sample provided the 21 T cell receptor beta chains below, sequenced in a study of cytomegalovirus exposure and HLA in healthy donors. The PCR contained 60 Vbeta and 13 Jbeta primers. Produced via immunoSEQ multiplex PCR; TCRdb's table is partial and in-frame only. The table shows roughly 150,000 clones, with 65% to 80% occurring only once. The sequenced sample consisted of PBMCs. The receptors were gathered from a male donor in good health and CMV-seronegative.

The chain links TRBV11-2 to TRBJ2-3, with 10 positions matching TRBD2. V lost 0 bases, J lost 7 bases, and 16 bases stayed unmatched. The CDR3 runs to 19 residues. The V gene's germline CDR1 is SGHAT and CDR2 FQNNGV. The CDR3 DNA follows: TGTGCCAGCAGCTTAGAGTACAGGACAGCTAGCGGGAGTTTTAATACGCAGTATTTT. Residues: CASSLEYRTASGSFNTQYF.

This chain uses TRBV4-1 with TRBJ1-4, with 7 bases matching TRBD1. This CDR3 is 17 amino acids long. V dropped 1 base and J dropped 6; count of bases not matched to a gene: 11. CDR1 is MGHRA and CDR2 is YSYEKL in the germline V gene. The CDR3 sequence: CASSQVGGQRNDEKLFF. CDR3 sequence (DNA): TGCGCCAGCAGCCAAGTGGGGGGACAGAGGAATGATGAAAAACTGTTTTTT.

The V call is TRBV19, the J call TRBJ2-1; 11 bases fit TRBD2. The CDR3 covers 15 residues. Germline CDR1 LNHDA, CDR2 SQIVND (reference sequence). The V and J ends lost 10 bases and 3 bases, in that order; junction bases with no gene match: 8. This CDR3 reads CATSPGTSGYNEQFF. The CDR3 DNA sequence: TGTGCCACTTCTCCCGGGACTAGCGGCTACAATGAGCAGTTCTTC.

V usage is TRBV5-4 and J usage is TRBJ1-1; TRBD1 might be the D (6 bases). The CDR3 length is 15 residues. The germline V gene encodes CDR1 SGHNT and CDR2 YYREEE (reference sequence). Between the trimmed V and J ends, which lost 2 bases and 5 bases, there was a span of 16 bases. CDR3 sequence reads: CASSLNQGWGTEAFF. As DNA, the CDR3 is TGTGCCAGCAGCTTAAATCAGGGGTGGGGAACTGAAGCTTTCTTT.

The rearrangement joins TRBV7-3 to TRBJ1-1; no clear D. V was shortened by 2 bases and J by 3 bases, with 7 bases between the two germline ends. This CDR3 spans 13 amino acids. The germline V gene has CDR1 SGHTA and CDR2 FQGTGA. CDR3 in amino acids: CASSLQVDTEAFF. Here the CDR3 DNA reads TGTGCCAGCAGCTTACAGGTCGACACTGAAGCTTTCTTT.

The chain is built from TRBV18 and TRBJ2-7; the D gene is possibly TRBD1 (5 bases). V lost 4 bases, J lost 3 bases, and 7 bases lay in between. The CDR3 contains 12 residues. Germline values: CDR1 KGHSH, CDR2 LQKENI. The CDR3 DNA reads as TGTGCCAGCTCACAGGACAACTACGAGCAGTACTTC. It is translated as CASSQDNYEQYF.

V and J are TRBV6-4 and TRBJ1-2; 7 bases are a match to TRBD1. This CDR3 is 18 amino acids long. The ends lost 6 bases at V and 4 bases at J; junction bases unmatched: 20. Germline V lookup: CDR1 MRHNA, CDR2 SNTAGT. The CDR3 region has the DNA TGTGCCAGCAGCGCCGCGGCCCCCACACAGGGGTTCGGCTATGGCTACACCTTC. It encodes CASSAAAPTQGFGYGYTF.

This clone was seen a single time. The chain recombines TRBV5-1 with TRBJ2-3; D may be TRBD1 (6 bases). Between the trimmed V and J ends, which lost 2 bases and 3 bases, there was a span of 7 bases. The CDR3 covers 13 residues. The germline gives CDR1 SGHRS, CDR2 YFSETQ. The CDR3 coding sequence is TGCGCCAGCAGCTTCCAGGGGACAGATACGCAGTATTTT. This gives the protein CASSFQGTDTQYF.

The chain has TRBV5-1 and TRBJ1-1, with a weak D call TRBD1 (6 bases). The CDR3 totals 17 residues. V lost 2 bases to trimming and J lost 2 bases, with 19 bases between them. CDR1 SGHRS and CDR2 YFSETQ come from the germline V gene. Written as DNA, the CDR3 is TGCGCCAGCAGCTTAAATCCCCTCCACAGGGCCAACACTGAAGCTTTCTTT. Translated, it gives CASSLNPLHRANTEAFF.

V is TRBV6-5 and J is TRBJ2-2; D remains ambiguous. V was cut by 0 bases and J by 3 bases, with 5 bases left in between. This CDR3 contains 14 residues. Looked up from germline, CDR1 is MNHEY and CDR2 is SVGAGI. The chain's CDR3 is CASSYSGDTGELFF. CDR3 sequence (DNA): TGTGCCAGCAGTTACTCGGGCGACACCGGGGAGCTGTTTTTT.

This chain uses TRBV18 with TRBJ1-1; D gene ambiguous. Between the trimmed V and J ends, which lost 0 bases and 1 base, there was a span of 6 bases. The CDR3 contains 14 residues. CDR1 is KGHSH and CDR2 is LQKENI in the germline V gene. CDR3 DNA: TGTGCCAGCTCACCACCGTCACAGAACACTGAAGCTTTCTTT. It encodes CASSPPSQNTEAFF. Based on the CDR3 plus reference TRBV18 and TRBJ1-1, the full variable domain is NAGVMQNPRHLVRRRGQEARLRCSPMKGHSHVYWYRQLPEEGLKFMVYLQKENIIDESGMPKERFSAEFPKEGPSILRIQQVVRGDSAAYFCASSPPSQNTEAFFGQGTRLTVV.

The rearrangement links TRBV18 to TRBJ1-3, with unresolved D. This CDR3 is built from 16 residues. The V gene's germline CDR1 is KGHSH and CDR2 LQKENI. Trimming took 2 bases from V and 4 from J, leaving 15 bases between them. The DNA for the CDR3 is TGTGCCAGCTCACCAGCTACGGGTGCCCTGGGAAACACCATATATTTT. It yields the protein CASSPATGALGNTIYF.

Note on this clone: The germline gene is not matched at one end of the junction; a read error may be the cause. The sample contains more than one DNA sequence encoding this CDR3. The CDR3 nucleotides are TGTGCCAGCAGCCAAGAGGCACCGAACACTGAAGCTTTCTTT. Protein: CASSQEAPNTEAFF. The gene calls are TRBV4-1 and TRBJ1-1; D gene ambiguous. Germline lookup yields CDR1 MGHRA and CDR2 YSYEKL. CDR3 length: 14 residues.

The chain combines TRBV6-5 with TRBJ2-5; TRBD1 matches 9 bases. CDR3 length: 14 residues. Germline V lookup: CDR1 MNHEY, CDR2 SVGAGI. The junction had 6 bases not matched to a gene; V was cut back by 7 bases and J by 3 bases. CDR3 sequence reads: CASITRQGEETQYF. The CDR3 nucleotides read TGTGCCAGCATTACCCGACAGGGGGAAGAGACCCAGTACTTC.

The chain uses TRBV28 and TRBJ1-1, with a possible D match to TRBD1 (6 bases). Germline V lookup: CDR1 MDHEN, CDR2 SYDVKM. The CDR3 has 17 amino acids. V was shortened by 4 bases and J by 3 bases, with 21 bases between the two germline ends. The CDR3 DNA reads as TGTGCCAGCAGTTCAAGGGGGGGAACGGTGAGGCACACTGAAGCTTTCTTT. It is translated as CASSSRGGTVRHTEAFF.

Remarks on this clone: The junction departs from the called germline gene at one end, perhaps through a read error. The chain uses TRBV7-7 and TRBJ2-6; 7 nucleotides line up with TRBD1. Germline CDR1 and CDR2: SSHAT and FNYEAQ (reference sequence). There are 16 residues in the CDR3. The CDR3 loop is CASSPWDSSGANVLTF. The CDR3 DNA reads TGTGCTAGCAGCCCTTGGGACAGCTCTGGGGCCAACGTCCTGACTTTC.

The chain is built from TRBV29-1 and TRBJ2-7, with D hard to call. V gave up 3 bases and J gave up 2 bases, with 14 bases separating them. Germline V gene sequence: CDR1 SQVTM, CDR2 ANQGSEA. The CDR3 totals 14 residues. The DNA for the CDR3 is TGCAGCGTTGAGGCAGGTTACTGGCCCTACGAGCAGTACTTC. Protein: CSVEAGYWPYEQYF.

The rearrangement links TRBV30 to TRBJ1-2; TRBD1 aligns across 12 bases. Germline lookup yields CDR1 GTSNPN and CDR2 SVGIG (reference sequence). This CDR3 region has 15 residues. V lost 4 bases, J lost 0 bases, and 3 bases stayed unmatched. CDR3 residues: CAWKGQGASNYGYTF. The CDR3 bases are TGTGCCTGGAAGGGACAGGGGGCTTCTAACTATGGCTACACCTTC.

V is TRBV9 and J is TRBJ2-1, with a possible D match to TRBD2 (5 bases). From germline, CDR1 is SGDLS and CDR2 YYNGEE. This CDR3 has 16 amino acids. V lost 0 bases to trimming and J lost 2 bases, with 12 bases between them. DNA for the CDR3: TGTGCCAGCAGCGTAGGAGAGGGAGTCGCCTACAATGAGCAGTTCTTC. Its translation: CASSVGEGVAYNEQFF.

V gene TRBV28 combines with J gene TRBJ2-1, with D tentatively TRBD2 (6 bases). The CDR3 has 12 residues. Germline CDR1 MDHEN, CDR2 SYDVKM. V lost 5 bases and J lost 12, with 14 bases in between. CDR3 loop: CASSQDYLGQFF. CDR3 nucleotide sequence: TGTGCCAGCAGTCAGGACTACCTGGGGCAGTTCTTC.

The rearrangement links TRBV14 to TRBJ2-7; D is possibly TRBD2 (6 bases). Per germline, CDR1 SGHDN and CDR2 FVKESK. The ends were cut back, 0 bases at V and 0 bases at J, with 18 bases in the middle. CDR3 length: 18 amino acids. The CDR3 nucleotides are TGTGCCAGCAGCCAAGATCCACTAGCTGGAGCGATCTCCTACGAGCAGTACTTC. Protein sequence: CASSQDPLAGAISYEQYF. The full variable domain, its missing parts supplied by reference TRBV14 and TRBJ2-7, is EAGVTQFPSHSVIEKGQTVTLRCDPISGHDNLYWYRRVMGKEIKFLLHFVKESKQDESGMPNNRFLAERTGGTYSTLKVQPAELEDSGVYFCASSQDPLAGAISYEQYFGPGTRLTVT.